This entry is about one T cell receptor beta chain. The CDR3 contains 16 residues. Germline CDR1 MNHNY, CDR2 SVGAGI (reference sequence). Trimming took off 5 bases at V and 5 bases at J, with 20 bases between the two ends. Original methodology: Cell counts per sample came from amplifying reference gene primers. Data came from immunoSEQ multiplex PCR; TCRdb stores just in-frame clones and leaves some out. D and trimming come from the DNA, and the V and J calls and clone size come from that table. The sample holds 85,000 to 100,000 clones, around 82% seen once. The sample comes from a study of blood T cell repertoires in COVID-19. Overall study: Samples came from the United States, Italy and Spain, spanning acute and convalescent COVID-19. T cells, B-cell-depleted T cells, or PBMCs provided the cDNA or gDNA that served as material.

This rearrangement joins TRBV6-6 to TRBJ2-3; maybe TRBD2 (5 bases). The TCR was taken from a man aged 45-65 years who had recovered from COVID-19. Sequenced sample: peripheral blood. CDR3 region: CASSPRGVNGGDTQYF. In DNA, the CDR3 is TGTGCCAGCAGTCCACGGGGAGTCAACGGAGGAGATACGCAGTATTTT.